The clone carrying this T cell receptor (beta chain) was counted once. Source study methods: Cell counts per sample came from amplifying reference gene primers. Some clones are missing from TCRdb's copy, which holds only in-frame ones; the method was immunoSEQ multiplex PCR. Clonal size and the V and J genes are those of that table, whereas D and trimming came from the DNA. The sample records 150,000 to 200,000 clones, roughly four fifths being singletons. The data stem from a study of blood T cell repertoires in COVID-19. Study-wide context: Specimens from acute and convalescent COVID-19 originated in the United States, Italy and Spain.

Followed over time, Seattle patients had been enrolled while infection was active. Trimming took off 1 base at V and 3 bases at J, with 15 bases between the two ends. CDR3 length equals 17 residues. CDR1 is KGHSH and CDR2 is LQKENI in the germline V gene. The source is a woman in her 70s with COVID-19, enrolled during active disease. Sequenced sample: peripheral blood. This chain joins TRBV18 and TRBJ1-4; D gene ambiguous. This chain's CDR3 is CASSPLTLTGANEKLFF. The CDR3 DNA reads TGTGCCAGCTCACCACTGACACTTACCGGGGCTAATGAAAAACTGTTTTTT.